One sample yielded the 2 T cell receptor beta chains listed below, sequenced in a study of T cell responses to AZD1222 COVID-19 vaccine. Profiled with immunoSEQ multiplex PCR; TCRdb holds only in-frame clones, not every one. The top ten hold around 5.4% of the sample, which has about 81,000 clones, around 84% seen once. The sequenced sample was peripheral blood, obtained 28 days after the second AZD1222 dose. The receptor source for this set is an adult who received the AZD1222 COVID-19 vaccine.

The chain carries TRBV5-1 and TRBJ2-1; 9 bases align to TRBD1. Germline CDR1 SGHRS, CDR2 YFSETQ. The CDR3 spans 14 residues. Trimming took 4 bases from V and 10 from J; bases not matched to a gene: 9. The CDR3 nucleotides are TGCGCCAGCAGCGATGGGACAGGGCTTAGGGAGCAGTTCTTC. The encoded protein is CASSDGTGLREQFF.

The genes are TRBV7-2 and TRBJ2-2; no clear D gene. V lost 1 base and J 1 base, leaving 7 bases between the germline ends. This CDR3 is built from 15 residues. CDR1 and CDR2 from the germline V gene are SGHTA and FQGNSA. The CDR3 region has the DNA TGTGCCAGCAGCTTAGGACTCCAGAACACCGGGGAGCTGTTTTTT. It yields the protein CASSLGLQNTGELFF. Combining the CDR3 with reference TRBV7-2 and TRBJ2-2 gives the whole variable domain GAGVSQSPSNKVTEKGKDVELRCDPISGHTALYWYRQSLGQGLEFLIYFQGNSAPDKSGLPSDRFSAERTGGSVSTLTIQRTQQEDSAVYLCASSLGLQNTGELFFGEGSRLTVL.